Listed below are T cell receptor beta chains from one sample, sequenced in a study of ipilimumab plus nivolumab after autologous stem cell transplantation. Clones were sequenced by immunoSEQ multiplex PCR, and TCRdb holds only the in-frame ones, with some missing. The sample contains fewer than 30,000 clones, 85% to 90% of which appear only once. The sample here was PBMCs, taken in a trial of ipilimumab plus nivolumab as post-transplant consolidation. Receptors were obtained from a male donor with diffuse large B-cell lymphoma. CDR3s include the opening cysteine and the closing phenylalanine or tryptophan. The D gene is left open where the match is weak.

D,J,V,DNA,CDR3
TRBD1,TRBJ1-6,TRBV2,TGTGCCAGCAGTGCCGGACAGGCCGTTAATTCACCCCTCCACTTT,CASSAGQAVNSPLHF
NA,TRBJ2-3,TRBV5-4,TGTGCCAGCAGCTTGGCAAACAGGGAGTTCACAGATACGCAGTATTTT,CASSLANREFTDTQYF
NA,TRBJ2-3,TRBV7-9,TGTGCCAGCAGCTTAACCGGGGGTACAGATACGCAGTATTTT,CASSLTGGTDTQYF
NA,TRBJ2-3,TRBV9,TGTGCCAGCAGCGTAAGACCGGGGGGCGGCACAGATACGCAGTATTTT,CASSVRPGGGTDTQYF
NA,TRBJ2-1,TRBV7-2,TGTGCCAGCAGCTTTAGACAGGCCTACAATGAGCAGTTCTTC,CASSFRQAYNEQFF
NA,TRBJ2-1,TRBV5-5,TGTGCCAGCAGCTTGTCCGAGGGCTACAATGAGCAGTTCTTC,CASSLSEGYNEQFF
TRBD1,TRBJ1-5,TRBV4-1,TGCGCCAGCAGCCGCCGGACAGGGTCGGGTCAGCCCCAGCATTTT,CASSRRTGSGQPQHF
NA,TRBJ2-5,TRBV5-5,TGTGCCAGCAGCGGCGACTCCCGCGGGGAGACCCAGTACTTC,CASSGDSRGETQYF
NA,TRBJ1-2,TRBV5-4,TGTGCCAGCAGCTTGGATTCGACCGCGCGCTATGGCTACACCTTC,CASSLDSTARYGYTF
NA,TRBJ1-2,TRBV5-4,TGTGCCAGCAGAGGGACACTAAACGAAGGCTACACCTTC,CASRGTLNEGYTF